This TCR beta chain is drawn from a study of esophageal squamous cell carcinoma under preoperative chemotherapy. A single record per CDR3 protein comes from TCRdb applying MiXCR to the PCR reads. The sample has over 25,000 distinct CDR3 sequences; 52% are singletons. The time point here: after preoperative PTX-NDP chemotherapy. Preoperative chemotherapy with paclitaxel-nedaplatin was given to patients before surgery. General study findings and limits: After chemotherapy, TCR diversity rose significantly in peripheral T cells but not in tumor-infiltrating lymphocytes.

The junction had 24 bases not matched to a gene; V was cut back by 0 bases and J by 11 bases. The CDR3 extends over 19 amino acids. Germline CDR1 is SGHNT and CDR2 is YYREEE (reference sequence). Of note for this clonotype: What it recognizes is unknown.

The chain links TRBV5-4 to TRBJ2-5, with TRBD2 identical over 8 bases. This sequence originates from a human donor with esophageal squamous cell carcinoma. The donor label of this sample is uncertain. The specimen was taken from a patient given preoperative chemotherapy. CDR3 nucleotide sequence: TGTGCCAGCAGCTTGGGGGCGGGGGCGGGGGGCCGTGCCCAAAACACTCAGTACTTC. Amino acids: CASSLGAGAGGRAQNTQYF.